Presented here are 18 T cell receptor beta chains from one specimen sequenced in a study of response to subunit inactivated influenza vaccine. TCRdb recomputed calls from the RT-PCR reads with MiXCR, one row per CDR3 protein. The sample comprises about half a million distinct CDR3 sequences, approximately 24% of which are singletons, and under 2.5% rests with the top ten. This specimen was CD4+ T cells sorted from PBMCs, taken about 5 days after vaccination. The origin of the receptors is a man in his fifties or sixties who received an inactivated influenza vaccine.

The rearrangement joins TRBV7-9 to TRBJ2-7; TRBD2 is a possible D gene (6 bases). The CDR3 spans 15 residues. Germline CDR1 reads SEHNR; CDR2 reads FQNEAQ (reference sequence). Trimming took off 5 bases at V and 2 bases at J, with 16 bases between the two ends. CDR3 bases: TGTGCCAGCAGCCTAGACGGGGGAAACCCCTACGAGCAGTACTTC. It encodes CASSLDGGNPYEQYF.

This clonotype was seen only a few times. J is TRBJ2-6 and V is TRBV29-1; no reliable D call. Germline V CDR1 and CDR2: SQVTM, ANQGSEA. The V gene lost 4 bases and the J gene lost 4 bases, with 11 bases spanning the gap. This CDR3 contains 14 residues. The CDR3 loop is CSVVGKAGANVLTF. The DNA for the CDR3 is TGCAGCGTTGTCGGCAAGGCCGGGGCCAACGTCCTGACTTTC.

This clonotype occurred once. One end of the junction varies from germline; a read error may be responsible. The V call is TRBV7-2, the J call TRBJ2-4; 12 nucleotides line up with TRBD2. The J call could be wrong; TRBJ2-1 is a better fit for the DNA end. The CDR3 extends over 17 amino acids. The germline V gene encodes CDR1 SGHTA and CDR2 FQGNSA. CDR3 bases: TGTGCTAGCAGCCCTTCTAGCGGGAGGGTAGCCAAAAACATTCAGTTCTTC. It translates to CASSPSSGRVAKNIQFF.

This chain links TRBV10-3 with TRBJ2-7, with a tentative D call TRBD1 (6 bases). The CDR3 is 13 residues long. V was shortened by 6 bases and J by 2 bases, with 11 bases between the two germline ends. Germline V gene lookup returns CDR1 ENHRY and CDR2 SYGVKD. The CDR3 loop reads CAIREPGAYEQYF. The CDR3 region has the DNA TGTGCCATCAGAGAGCCAGGGGCCTACGAGCAGTACTTC.

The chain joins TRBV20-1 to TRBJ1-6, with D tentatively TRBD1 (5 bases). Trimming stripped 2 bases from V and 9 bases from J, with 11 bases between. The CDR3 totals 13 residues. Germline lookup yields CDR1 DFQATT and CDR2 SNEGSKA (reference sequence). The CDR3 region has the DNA TGCAGTGCTAGACCCCGGGGGGGTTCACCCCTCCACTTT. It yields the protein CSARPRGGSPLHF.

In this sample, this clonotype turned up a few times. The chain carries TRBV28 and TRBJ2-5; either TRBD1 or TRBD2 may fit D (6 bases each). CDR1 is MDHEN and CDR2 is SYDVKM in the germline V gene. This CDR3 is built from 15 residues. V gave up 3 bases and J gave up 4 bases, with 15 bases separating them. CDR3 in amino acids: CASSLFGGLGETQYF. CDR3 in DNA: TGTGCCAGCAGTTTGTTCGGGGGCTTGGGAGAGACCCAGTACTTC.

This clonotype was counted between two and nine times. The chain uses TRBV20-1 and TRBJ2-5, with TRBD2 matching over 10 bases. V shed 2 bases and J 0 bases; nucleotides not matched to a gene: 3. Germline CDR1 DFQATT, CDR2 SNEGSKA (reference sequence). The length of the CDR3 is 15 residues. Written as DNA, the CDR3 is TGCAGTGCTAGAAGACTAGCGGGCAACCAAGAGACCCAGTACTTC. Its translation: CSARRLAGNQETQYF.

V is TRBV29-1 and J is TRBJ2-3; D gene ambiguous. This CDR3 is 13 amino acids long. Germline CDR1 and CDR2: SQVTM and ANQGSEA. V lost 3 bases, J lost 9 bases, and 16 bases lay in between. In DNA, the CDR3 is TGCAGCGTTGAGAGGCCCACTCTGAGGACGCAGTATTTT. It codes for CSVERPTLRTQYF.

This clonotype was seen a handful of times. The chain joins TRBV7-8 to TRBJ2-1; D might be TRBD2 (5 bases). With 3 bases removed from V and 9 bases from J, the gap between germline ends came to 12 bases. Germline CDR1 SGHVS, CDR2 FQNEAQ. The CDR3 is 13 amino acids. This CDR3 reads CASSLGDYGEQFF. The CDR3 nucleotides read TGTGCCAGCAGCTTGGGAGACTACGGTGAGCAGTTCTTC.

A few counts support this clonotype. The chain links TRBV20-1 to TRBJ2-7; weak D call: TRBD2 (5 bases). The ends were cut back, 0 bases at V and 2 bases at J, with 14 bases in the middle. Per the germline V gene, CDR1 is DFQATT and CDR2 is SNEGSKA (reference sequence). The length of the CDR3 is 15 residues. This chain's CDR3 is CSAREARELTYEQYF. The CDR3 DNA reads TGCAGTGCTAGAGAAGCGAGGGAACTAACCTACGAGCAGTACTTC.

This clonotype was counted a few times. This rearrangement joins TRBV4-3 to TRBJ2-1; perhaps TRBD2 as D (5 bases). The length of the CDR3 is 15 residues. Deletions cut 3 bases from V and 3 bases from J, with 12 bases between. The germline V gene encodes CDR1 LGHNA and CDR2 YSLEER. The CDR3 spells CASSQSSGVYNEQFF. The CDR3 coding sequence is TGCGCCAGCAGCCAGTCGAGCGGAGTCTACAATGAGCAGTTCTTC.

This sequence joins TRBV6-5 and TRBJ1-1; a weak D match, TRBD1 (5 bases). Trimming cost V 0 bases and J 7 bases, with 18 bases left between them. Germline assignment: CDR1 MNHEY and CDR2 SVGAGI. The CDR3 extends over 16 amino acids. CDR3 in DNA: TGTGCCAGCAGTTACTCGCGGGCCGGGATAAGGGGTGAAGCTTTCTTT. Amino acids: CASSYSRAGIRGEAFF.

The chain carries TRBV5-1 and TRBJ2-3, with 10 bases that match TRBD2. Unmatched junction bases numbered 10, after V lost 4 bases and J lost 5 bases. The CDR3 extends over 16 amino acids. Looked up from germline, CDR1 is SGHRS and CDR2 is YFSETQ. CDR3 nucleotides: TGCGCCAGCAGCCCCCAGCGGGGGGGCCAAGAAGATACGCAGTATTTT. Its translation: CASSPQRGGQEDTQYF.

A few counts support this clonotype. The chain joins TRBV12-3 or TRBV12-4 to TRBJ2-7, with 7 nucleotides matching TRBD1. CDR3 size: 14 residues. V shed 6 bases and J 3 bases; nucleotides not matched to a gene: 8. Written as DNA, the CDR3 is TGTGCCAGCAGCCAACTCGGGACAGACTACGAGCAGTACTTC. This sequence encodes CASSQLGTDYEQYF.

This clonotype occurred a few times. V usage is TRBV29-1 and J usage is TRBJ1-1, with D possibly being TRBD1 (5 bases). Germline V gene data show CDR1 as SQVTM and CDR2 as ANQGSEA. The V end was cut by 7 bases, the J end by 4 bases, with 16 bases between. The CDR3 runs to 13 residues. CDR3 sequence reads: CSGKGGRGTEAFF. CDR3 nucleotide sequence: TGCAGCGGGAAGGGAGGAAGGGGCACTGAAGCTTTCTTT.

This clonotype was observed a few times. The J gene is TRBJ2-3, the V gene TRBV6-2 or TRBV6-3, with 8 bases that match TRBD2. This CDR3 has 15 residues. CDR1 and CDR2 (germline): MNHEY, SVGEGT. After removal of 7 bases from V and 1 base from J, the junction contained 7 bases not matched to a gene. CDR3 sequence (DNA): TGTGCCAGCATCGCTAGACTAGCGCGCACAGATACGCAGTATTTT. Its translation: CASIARLARTDTQYF.

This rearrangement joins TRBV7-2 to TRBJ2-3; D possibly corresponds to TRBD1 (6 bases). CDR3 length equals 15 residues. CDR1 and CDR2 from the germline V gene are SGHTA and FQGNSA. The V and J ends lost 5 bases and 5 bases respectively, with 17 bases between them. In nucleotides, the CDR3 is TGTGCCAGCAGCCTAACAGGGTCGGGCAGAGATACGCAGTATTTT. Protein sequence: CASSLTGSGRDTQYF.

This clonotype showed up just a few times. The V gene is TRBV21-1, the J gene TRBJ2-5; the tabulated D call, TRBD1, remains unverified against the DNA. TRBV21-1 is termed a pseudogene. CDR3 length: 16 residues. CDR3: CASSKVRGARYETQYF. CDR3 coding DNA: TGTGCCAGCAGCAAAGTCAGGGGGGCGCGATATGAGACCCAGTACTTC.